This T cell receptor beta chain is from a study of T cells after yellow fever vaccination (dated by TCRdb to between 2019 and 2020). Regarding the complete study: The SMART-Seq v4 Ultra Low Input RNA kit was used to prepare libraries from fractions with low cell numbers. To follow T-cell clones before and after both primary and booster YFV17D yellow fever vaccination, bulk TCR alpha and beta repertoires underwent longitudinal sequencing. Two healthy male donors, one aged 18 to 30 and one aged 30 to 40 years, made up the cohort. Blood was collected at multiple timepoints before and after primary and secondary immunization, and bulk PBMC replicates and cell subsets were isolated.

The V end loses 7 bases and the J end loses 8 bases, and a stretch of 20 bases separates them. The germline V gene encodes CDR1 LNHDA and CDR2 SQIVND (reference sequence). The cysteine opens and the phenylalanine closes a CDR3 of 15 amino acids. The kept DNA is CDR3 alone, 45 bases in frame from the first base. General study outcomes and caveats: The study included only a couple of donors, which limits how far the findings can be generalized. A small share of clonotypes occurred in both CD4 and CD8 compartments, likely arising from convergent recombination. The secondary T-cell response was found to be weaker but faster than the primary response, with a peak reached on day 5 rather than on day 15. FACS-sorted repertoires could contain abundant contaminating clonotypes from the bulk population, so computational filtering was required. After the booster, most of the clones that had expanded following primary vaccination were detected again (around 97% of CD4 and 80% to 90% of CD8), which suggests that memory was broadly maintained.

What this sample's treatment or condition label stands for: live attenuated yellow fever vaccine strain. At each blood-draw timepoint, two biological replicates of bulk PBMCs were obtained. PBMCs were isolated from peripheral blood using a standard Ficoll-Paque protocol. RNA was extracted with TriZol from bulk PBMCs, CD4 and CD8 fractions, and dextramer-positive and dextramer-negative fractions. Regarding this clonotype: Its recognized antigen is unknown. There are no base qualities to consult, and no much larger clone falls within one base.

Synthesis of TCR cDNA relied on 5'RACE template switching, a step that introduced a universal primer site along with unique molecular identifiers. Priming of cDNA synthesis was performed from both the TCR alpha and TCR beta constant segments. Library amplification used two PCR steps, and the second PCR step added sample barcodes and sequencing adapters. Sequencing of the libraries was done on either Illumina HiSeq 2500 (2x100 bp) or NovaSeq (2x150 bp). In the paper's pipeline: MIGEC handled demultiplexing of reads and collapsing into UMI consensus sequences, while MiXCR performed V(D)J alignment. Vaccine-responding clonotypes were identified with edgeR using replicate PBMC samples, with FDR below 0.01 and a log2 fold change above 5 up to day 15 being required. CD4 or CD8 identity was assigned to each bulk clonotype according to whether the clonotype was present at higher abundance in the sequenced CD4 repertoire or the sequenced CD8 repertoire. TCRdb reprocessed the public reads (quality trimming at Q25 with fastp, clone calling with MiXCR) and kept in-frame beta chains. Rows are unified per CDR3 protein, each entry keeping the most common DNA and genes. TCRdb assigned the V and J calls; the authors' analysis was not used. In this sample the table shows some 550,000 distinct CDR3 sequences, roughly a fifth of which occur a single time. The top ten clonotypes cover over 11% of the sample.

The specimen was PBMCs, collected 15 days after the yellow fever booster vaccination. This clonotype was sampled from a man between 25 and 39 years old who received the YFV17D yellow fever vaccine. The sequence is built from TRBV19 and TRBJ1-4; TRBD1 could be the D gene, as 6 bases match. The CDR3 protein is CASTPRGFPGEKLFF. The nucleotide sequence is given as TGTGCCAGTACCCCAAGGGGGTTCCCTGGGGAAAAACTGTTTTTT.